Here is one TCR beta chain with its context. Its antigen is unknown. It has no much larger one-base neighbor in the sample; base qualities were not kept. Hyperthyroidism patients were newly diagnosed, with disease duration under 2 months, and aged 18 to 65 years. Any patient with an uncontrolled infection, another autoimmune disease, pregnancy or lactation was excluded. Clinical symptoms, serum thyroxine and TRAb, thyroid ultrasound, and orbital computed tomography formed the basis for the diagnoses. Blood from progressor patients was collected at the time of first diagnosis with hyperthyroidism, before any ophthalmopathy symptoms had appeared. PBMCs were separated from 8 to 10 ml of fresh peripheral blood using Ficoll-Paque density gradient centrifugation. Progressor patients were defined as those initially diagnosed with Graves' hyperthyroidism in whom ophthalmopathy developed during follow-up. Trizol reagent was used to extract total RNA, and RNA quality was then checked on an Agilent 2100 Bioanalyzer.

Counted from cysteine to phenylalanine, this CDR3 has 16 amino acids. Here the CDR3 DNA is all that survives: 48 bases in frame from base 1. In the germline V gene (reference sequence), CDR1 corresponds to LNHDA and CDR2 to SQIVND. Trimming costs V 9 bases and J 4 bases, and their ends lie 24 bases apart. The TCR beta CDR3 regions were amplified from the RNA transcripts. For the first round of RT-PCR on the TCR CDR3, the HTBI primer set was used together with the Qiagen OneStep RT-PCR kit. Libraries were constructed in a second round of multiplex PCR, after which size selection and purification were performed. The libraries were sequenced on an Illumina HiSeq2000 using paired-end 100 bp reads. Under the source paper's analysis protocol: SOAPnuke was used to process the raw data, throwing out any read that contained adapters or uncalled bases, had a mean Phred below 15, or lacked an exact constant-primer or identifier match. COPE v1.2.5 was used to merge the high-quality paired reads, and each unique nucleotide sequence was defined as a clonotype. MiTCR v1.1 was used to align clonotypes to the IMGT TRBV, TRBD and TRBJ reference segments. Only V-J combinations with frequency above 0.0001, covering roughly 99% of repertoires, were analysed. A TCS score was defined as the ratio between F50 (clonal expansion) and ExV (chaos), using BLOSUM62-based TCRdist between CDR3 peptides within each V-J. Welch's t-statistics and random forest reduced roughly 500 V-J features to 10 to 15, which were used in a naive Bayes classifier (R e1071). The public reads were reprocessed in TCRdb via fastp at Q25 and MiXCR, keeping in-frame beta chains. Each entry is one CDR3 protein sequence, shown with its most common DNA and genes. TCRdb, not the original authors, processed these V and J calls. The sample data list under 450,000 distinct CDR3 sequences, and about a sixth of these were observed just once. Of the sample, approximately 30% falls within the top ten clones.

The sample belongs to a study of T cells in Graves' hyperthyroidism and ophthalmopathy (dated by TCRdb to between 2018 and 2020). Regarding the complete study: Peripheral blood samples were taken at the time of initial diagnosis, prior to any treatment. According to the paper, TCR Vbeta CDR3 sequencing was carried out on approximately 140 peripheral blood samples, which came from under 50 ophthalmopathy, some 73 hyperthyroidism and 17 progressor patients. Once sampling was done, hyperthyroidism patients were given methimazole at a starting dose of 30 mg daily, whereas ophthalmopathy patients were given high-dose intravenous methylprednisolone. For training and testing, the 100 or so patients in the discovery cohort were randomly divided in a 7:3 ratio. Prospective prediction of ophthalmopathy was tested in an independent validation cohort consisting of 18 to 20 hyperthyroidism patients and 15 or so patients who later progressed to ophthalmopathy. The study also compared thyroid tissue and blood T-cell repertoires from five or six Graves' hyperthyroidism patients. To identify TCR V-J signatures that set the groups apart, the researchers used a discovery cohort of approximately 98 patients, made up of around 42 with Graves' ophthalmopathy and about 55 with stable Graves' hyperthyroidism.

General conclusions and limits of the study: Most expanded thyroid clonotypes (frequency above 0.001) were also detected in blood, suggesting blood repertoires may reflect thyroid immune responses. Sample size was not statistically predetermined, and investigators were not blinded to group allocation. In cross-validation, a model built on a 13 V-J signature told ophthalmopathy apart from stable hyperthyroidism with over 85% sensitivity and approximately 81% specificity, and in testing the same model reached 80%/75%. In validation, progression to ophthalmopathy was predicted by the model with nearly 71% sensitivity and 72% to 80% specificity, a median of about 6 months before onset.

Recombination linked TRBV19 to TRBJ1-2, with the D gene uncertain. This receptor was obtained from a woman in her twenties or thirties with Graves' hyperthyroidism that later progressed to Graves' ophthalmopathy. Source material: blood. In nucleotide form, the sequence is TGTGCCAGCGATACCCATGGATCGGGCTATTCCTATGGCTACACCTTC. Translated, it reads CASDTHGSGYSYGYTF.